In its sample, the clone carrying this T cell receptor (beta chain) was seen a few times. One end of the junction is discordant with germline, which a read error may explain. Gene-specific TRAV and TRBV primers were used for first-strand cDNA, covering alpha and beta chains. TCR amplification ran 20 PCR cycles using constant-region and V-primer adapter primers. Using its own MiXCR run on the reads, TCRdb lists one record per CDR3 protein. This sample has tens of thousands of distinct CDR3 sequences, with 20% to 25% found just once. The CDR3 contains 15 residues. Sample time point: after trial treatment. Treatment here: LDRT plus nivolumab, ipilimumab, low-dose cyclophosphamide and aspirin (RACIN trial). This sample is drawn from a study of low-dose radiotherapy and immunotherapy resistance in tumors.

The chain joins TRBV5-3 to TRBJ2-3, with 9 bases aligning to TRBD1. TRBV5-3 is flagged as an ORF with uncertain function. The specimen comprised PBMCs, sampled after low-dose radiotherapy plus immunotherapy. This sequence originates from a female donor with ovarian cancer. The CDR3 region has the DNA TGTGCCAGCAGCTTCGACAGGGGGGTTACAGATACGCAGTATTTT. Translation: CASSFDRGVTDTQYF.